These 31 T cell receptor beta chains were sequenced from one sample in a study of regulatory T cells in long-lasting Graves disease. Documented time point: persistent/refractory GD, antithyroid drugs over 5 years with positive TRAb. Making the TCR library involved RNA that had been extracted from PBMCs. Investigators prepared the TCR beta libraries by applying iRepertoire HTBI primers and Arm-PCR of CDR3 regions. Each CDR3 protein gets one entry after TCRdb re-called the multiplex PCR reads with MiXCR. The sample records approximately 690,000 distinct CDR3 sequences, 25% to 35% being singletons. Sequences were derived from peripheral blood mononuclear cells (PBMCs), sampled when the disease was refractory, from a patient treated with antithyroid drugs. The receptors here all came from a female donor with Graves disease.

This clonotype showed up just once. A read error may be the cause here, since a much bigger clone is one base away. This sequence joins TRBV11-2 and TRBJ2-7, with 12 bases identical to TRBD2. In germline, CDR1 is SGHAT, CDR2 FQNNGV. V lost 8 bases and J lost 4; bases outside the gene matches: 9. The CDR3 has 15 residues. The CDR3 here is CASGSTSGREYEQYF. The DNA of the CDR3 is TGTGCCAGCGGCTCGACTAGCGGGAGAGAATACGAGCAGTACTTC.

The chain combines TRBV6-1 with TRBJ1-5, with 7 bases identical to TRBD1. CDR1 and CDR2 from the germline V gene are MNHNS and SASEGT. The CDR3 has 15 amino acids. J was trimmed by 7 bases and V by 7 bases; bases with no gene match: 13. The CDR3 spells CASNPRGQGRQPQHF. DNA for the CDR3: TGTGCCAGCAACCCGAGGGGGCAGGGTAGGCAGCCCCAGCATTTT.

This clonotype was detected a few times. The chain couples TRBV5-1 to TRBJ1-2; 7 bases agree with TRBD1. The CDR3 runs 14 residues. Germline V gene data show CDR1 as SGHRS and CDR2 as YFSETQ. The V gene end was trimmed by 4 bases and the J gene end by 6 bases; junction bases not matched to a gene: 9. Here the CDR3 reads CASSLRQGSDGYTF. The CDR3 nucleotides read TGCGCCAGCAGCCTGCGACAGGGATCTGATGGCTACACCTTC.

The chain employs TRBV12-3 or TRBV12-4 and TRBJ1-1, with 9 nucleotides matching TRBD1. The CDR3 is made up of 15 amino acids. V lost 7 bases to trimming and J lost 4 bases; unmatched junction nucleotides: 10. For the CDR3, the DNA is TGTGCCAGCAACCCAGGGACAGGGAAAGGCACTGAAGCTTTCTTT. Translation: CASNPGTGKGTEAFF.

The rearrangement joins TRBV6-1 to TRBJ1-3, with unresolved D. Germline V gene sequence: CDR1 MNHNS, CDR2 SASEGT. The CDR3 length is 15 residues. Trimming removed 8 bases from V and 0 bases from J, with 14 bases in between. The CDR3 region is CASGFQAPSGNTIYF. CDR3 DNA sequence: TGTGCCAGCGGCTTTCAGGCCCCCTCTGGAAACACCATATATTTT.

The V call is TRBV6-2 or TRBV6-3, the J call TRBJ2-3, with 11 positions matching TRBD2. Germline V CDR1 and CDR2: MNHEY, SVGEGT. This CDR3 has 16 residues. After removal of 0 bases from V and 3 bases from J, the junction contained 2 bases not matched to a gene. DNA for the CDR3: TGTGCCAGCAGTTACTCGAGACTAGCGGGAACAGATACGCAGTATTTT. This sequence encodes CASSYSRLAGTDTQYF.

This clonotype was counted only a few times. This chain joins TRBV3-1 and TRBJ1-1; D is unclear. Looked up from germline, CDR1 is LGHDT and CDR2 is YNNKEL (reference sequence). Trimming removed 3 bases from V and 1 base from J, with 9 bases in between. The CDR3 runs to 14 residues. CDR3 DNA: TGTGCCAGCAGCCATTCCGCGGAGAACACTGAAGCTTTCTTT. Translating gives CASSHSAENTEAFF. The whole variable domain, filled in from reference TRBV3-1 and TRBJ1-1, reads DTAVSQTPKYLVTQMGNDKSIKCEQNLGHDTMYWYKQDSKKFLKIMFSYNNKELIINETVPNRFSPKSPDKAHLNLHINSLELGDSAVYFCASSHSAENTEAFFGQGTRLTVV.

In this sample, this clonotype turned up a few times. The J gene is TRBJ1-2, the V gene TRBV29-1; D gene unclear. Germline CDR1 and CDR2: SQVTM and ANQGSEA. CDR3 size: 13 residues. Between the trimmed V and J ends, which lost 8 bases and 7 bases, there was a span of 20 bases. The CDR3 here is CSTSTAGPGGYTF. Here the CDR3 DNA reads TGCAGCACCTCAACGGCTGGACCCGGTGGCTACACCTTC. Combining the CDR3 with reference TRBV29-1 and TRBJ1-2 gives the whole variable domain SAVISQKPSRDICQRGTSLTIQCQVDSQVTMMFWYRQQPGQSLTLIATANQGSEATYESGFVIDKFPISRPNLTFSTLTVSNMSPEDSSIYLCSTSTAGPGGYTFGSGTRLTVV.

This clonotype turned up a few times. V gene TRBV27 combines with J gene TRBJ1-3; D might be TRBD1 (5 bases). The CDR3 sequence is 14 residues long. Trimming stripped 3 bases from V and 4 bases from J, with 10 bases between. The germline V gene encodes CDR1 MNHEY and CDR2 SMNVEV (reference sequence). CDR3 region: CASSFTGDGNTIYF. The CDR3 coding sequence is TGTGCCAGCAGTTTTACTGGGGACGGAAACACCATATATTTT.

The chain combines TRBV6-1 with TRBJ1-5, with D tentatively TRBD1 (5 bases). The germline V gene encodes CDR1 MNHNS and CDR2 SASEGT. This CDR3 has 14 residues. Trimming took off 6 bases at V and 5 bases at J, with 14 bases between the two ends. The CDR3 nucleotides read TGTGCCAGCAGCCCGGGGGGGGTCGATCAGCCCCAGCATTTT. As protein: CASSPGGVDQPQHF.

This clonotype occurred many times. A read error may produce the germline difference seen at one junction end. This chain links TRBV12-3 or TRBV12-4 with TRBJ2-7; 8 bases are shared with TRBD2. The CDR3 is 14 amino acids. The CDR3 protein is CASSLAGSTYEQYF. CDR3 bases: TGTGCCAGCAGCTTAGCGGGATCTACCTACGAGCAGTACTTC.

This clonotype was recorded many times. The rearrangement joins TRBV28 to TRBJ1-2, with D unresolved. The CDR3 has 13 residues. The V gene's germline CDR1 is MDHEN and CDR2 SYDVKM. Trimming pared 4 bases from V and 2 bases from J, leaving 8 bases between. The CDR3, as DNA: TGTGCCAGCAGTTGGAGGCAGAACTATGGCTACACCTTC. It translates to CASSWRQNYGYTF.

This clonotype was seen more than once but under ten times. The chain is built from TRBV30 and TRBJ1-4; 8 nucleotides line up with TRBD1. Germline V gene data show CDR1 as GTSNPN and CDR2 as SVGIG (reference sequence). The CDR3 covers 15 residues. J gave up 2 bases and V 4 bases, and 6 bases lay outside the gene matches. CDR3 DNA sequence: TGTGCCTGGACCGGACAGGGAACTACTAATGAAAAACTGTTTTTT. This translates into CAWTGQGTTNEKLFF.

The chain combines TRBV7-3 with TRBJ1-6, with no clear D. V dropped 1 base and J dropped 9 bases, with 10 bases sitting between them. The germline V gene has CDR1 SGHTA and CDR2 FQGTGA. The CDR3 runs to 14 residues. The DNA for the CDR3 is TGTGCCAGCAGCTTAAACAACGGATTTTCACCCCTCCACTTT. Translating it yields CASSLNNGFSPLHF.

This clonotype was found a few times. Here the CDR3 DNA reads TGCAGTGCTAGGGGGGTGGATGAAGCTTTCTTT. It specifies CSARGVDEAFF. V gene TRBV20-1 combines with J gene TRBJ1-1, with D possibly TRBD1 on 5 matching bases. The CDR3 consists of 11 residues. V lost 3 bases and J 7 bases, leaving 9 bases between the germline ends. Looked up from germline, CDR1 is DFQATT and CDR2 is SNEGSKA (reference sequence).

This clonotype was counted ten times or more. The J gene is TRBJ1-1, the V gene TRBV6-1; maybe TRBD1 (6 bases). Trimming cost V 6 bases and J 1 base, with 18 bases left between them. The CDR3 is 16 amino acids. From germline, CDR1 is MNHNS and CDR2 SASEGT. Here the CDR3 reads CASRNRDTPTNTEAFF. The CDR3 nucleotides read TGTGCCAGCAGGAATCGGGACACCCCTACGAACACTGAAGCTTTCTTT.

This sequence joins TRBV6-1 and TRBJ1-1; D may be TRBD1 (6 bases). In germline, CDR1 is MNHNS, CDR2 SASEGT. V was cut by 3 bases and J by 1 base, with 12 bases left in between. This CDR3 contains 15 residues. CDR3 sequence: CASSEGWDTNTEAFF. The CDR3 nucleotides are TGTGCCAGCAGTGAGGGGTGGGACACGAACACTGAAGCTTTCTTT.

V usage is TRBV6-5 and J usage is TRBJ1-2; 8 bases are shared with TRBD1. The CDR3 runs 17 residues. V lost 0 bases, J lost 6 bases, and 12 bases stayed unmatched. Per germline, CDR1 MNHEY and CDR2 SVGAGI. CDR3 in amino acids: CASSYSILRTGSDGYTF. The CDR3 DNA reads TGTGCCAGCAGTTACTCGATATTAAGGACAGGGTCTGATGGCTACACCTTC.

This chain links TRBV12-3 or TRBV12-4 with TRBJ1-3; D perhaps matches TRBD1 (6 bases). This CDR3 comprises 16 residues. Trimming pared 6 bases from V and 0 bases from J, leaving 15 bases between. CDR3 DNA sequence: TGTGCCAGCAGAAGGACAGAGCCCAGCTCTGGAAACACCATATATTTT. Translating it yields CASRRTEPSSGNTIYF.

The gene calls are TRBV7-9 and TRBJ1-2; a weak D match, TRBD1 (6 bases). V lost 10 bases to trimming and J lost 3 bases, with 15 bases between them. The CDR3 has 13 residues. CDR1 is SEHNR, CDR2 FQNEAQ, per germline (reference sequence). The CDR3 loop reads CAITEQGDYGYTF. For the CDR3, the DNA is TGTGCCATTACGGAACAGGGTGACTATGGCTACACCTTC.

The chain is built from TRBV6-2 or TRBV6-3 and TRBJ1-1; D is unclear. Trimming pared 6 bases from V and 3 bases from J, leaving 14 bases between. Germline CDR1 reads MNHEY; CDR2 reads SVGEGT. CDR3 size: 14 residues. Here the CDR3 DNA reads TGTGCCAGCAGCATGGCGGCTGGGGACACTGAAGCTTTCTTT. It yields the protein CASSMAAGDTEAFF.

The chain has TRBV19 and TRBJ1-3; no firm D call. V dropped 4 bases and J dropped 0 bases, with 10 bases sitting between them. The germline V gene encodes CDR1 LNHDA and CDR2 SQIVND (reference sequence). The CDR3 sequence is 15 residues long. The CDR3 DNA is TGTGCCAGTAGTACGACGGTGCGCTCTGGAAACACCATATATTTT. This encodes CASSTTVRSGNTIYF.

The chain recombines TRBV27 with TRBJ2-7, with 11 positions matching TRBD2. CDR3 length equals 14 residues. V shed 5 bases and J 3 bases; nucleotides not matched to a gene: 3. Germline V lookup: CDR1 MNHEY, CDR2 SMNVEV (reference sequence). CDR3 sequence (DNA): TGTGCCAGCAGTAGACTAGCGGGATACTACGAGCAGTACTTC. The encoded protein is CASSRLAGYYEQYF.

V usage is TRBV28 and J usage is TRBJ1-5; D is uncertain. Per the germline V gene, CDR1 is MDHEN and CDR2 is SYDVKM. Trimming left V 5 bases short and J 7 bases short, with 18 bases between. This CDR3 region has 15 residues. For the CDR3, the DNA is TGTGCCAGCAGTCCGGAAGACGGGGTTTGGCAGCCCCAGCATTTT. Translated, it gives CASSPEDGVWQPQHF.

Written as DNA, the CDR3 is TGTGCCAGCAGTTTATCTAGGCAGGGGGATCAGCCCCAGCATTTT. It codes for CASSLSRQGDQPQHF. The V gene is TRBV28, the J gene TRBJ1-5; the match to TRBD1 covers 7 bases. After removal of 1 base from V and 5 bases from J, the junction contained 5 bases not matched to a gene. Germline V gene lookup returns CDR1 MDHEN and CDR2 SYDVKM. This CDR3 region has 15 residues.

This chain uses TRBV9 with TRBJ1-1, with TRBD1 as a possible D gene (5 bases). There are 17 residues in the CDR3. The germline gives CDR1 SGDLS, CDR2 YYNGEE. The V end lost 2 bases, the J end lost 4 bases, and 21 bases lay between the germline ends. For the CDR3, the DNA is TGTGCCAGCAGCGTGGGACCATTTATGAGTGGGAGCACTGAAGCTTTCTTT. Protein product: CASSVGPFMSGSTEAFF.

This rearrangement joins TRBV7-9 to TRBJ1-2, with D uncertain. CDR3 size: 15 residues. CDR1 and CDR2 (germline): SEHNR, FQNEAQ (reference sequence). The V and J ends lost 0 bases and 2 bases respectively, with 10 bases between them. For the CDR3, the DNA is TGTGCCAGCAGCTTAGCGAAATCGCAGAACTATGGCTACACCTTC. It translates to CASSLAKSQNYGYTF.

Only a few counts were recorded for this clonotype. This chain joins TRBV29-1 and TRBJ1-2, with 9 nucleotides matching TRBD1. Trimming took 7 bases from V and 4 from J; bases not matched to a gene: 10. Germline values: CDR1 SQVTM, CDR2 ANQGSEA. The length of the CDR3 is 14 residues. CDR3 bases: TGCAGCGCCCCTGGGGGACAGGGCTTCTATGGCTACACCTTC. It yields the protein CSAPGGQGFYGYTF.

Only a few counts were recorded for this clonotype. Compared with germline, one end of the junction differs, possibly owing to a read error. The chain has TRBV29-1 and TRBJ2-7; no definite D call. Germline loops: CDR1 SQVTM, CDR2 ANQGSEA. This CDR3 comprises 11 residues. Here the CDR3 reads CSVEASYEQYF. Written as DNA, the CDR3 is TGCAGCGTCGAAGCCTCCTACGAGCAGTACTTC.

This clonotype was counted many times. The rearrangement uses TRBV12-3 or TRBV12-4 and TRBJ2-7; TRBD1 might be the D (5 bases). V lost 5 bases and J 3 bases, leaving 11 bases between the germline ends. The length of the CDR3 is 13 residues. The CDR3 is CASSKQANYEQYF. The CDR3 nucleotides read TGTGCCAGCAGTAAACAGGCTAACTACGAGCAGTACTTC.

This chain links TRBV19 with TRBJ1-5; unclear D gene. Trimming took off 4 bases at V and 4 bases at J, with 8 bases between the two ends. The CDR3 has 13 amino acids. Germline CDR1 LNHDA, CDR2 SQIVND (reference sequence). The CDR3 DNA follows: TGTGCCAGTAGTACGGCGCGGAATCAGCCCCAGCATTTT. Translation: CASSTARNQPQHF. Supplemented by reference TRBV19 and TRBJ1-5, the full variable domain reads DGGITQSPKYLFRKEGQNVTLSCEQNLNHDAMYWYRQDPGQGLRLIYYSQIVNDFQKGDIAEGYSVSREKKESFPLTVTSAQKNPTAFYLCASSTARNQPQHFGDGTRLSIL.